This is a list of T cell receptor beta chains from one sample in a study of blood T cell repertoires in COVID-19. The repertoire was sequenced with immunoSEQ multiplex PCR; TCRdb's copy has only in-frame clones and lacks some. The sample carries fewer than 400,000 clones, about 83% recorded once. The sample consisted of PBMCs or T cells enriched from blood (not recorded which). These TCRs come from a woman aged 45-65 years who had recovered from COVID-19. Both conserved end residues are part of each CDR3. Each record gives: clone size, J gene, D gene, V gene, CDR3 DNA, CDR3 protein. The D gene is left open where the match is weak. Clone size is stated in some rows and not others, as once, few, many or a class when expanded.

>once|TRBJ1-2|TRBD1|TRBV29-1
TGCAGCGTTGGTGCCGGGACAGACGTCTATGGCTACACCTTC
CSVGAGTDVYGYTF
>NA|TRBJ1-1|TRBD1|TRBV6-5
TGTGCCAGCAGAACCGACAGGGCAAACACTGAAGCTTTCTTT
CASRTDRANTEAFF
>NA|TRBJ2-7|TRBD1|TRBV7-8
TGTGCCAGCAGCTCGGGACAGGGGAGCCACGAGCAGTACTTC
CASSSGQGSHEQYF
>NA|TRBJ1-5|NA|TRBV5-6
TGTGCCAGCAGCTTGGCCGGCCAGAGGGGGCAGCCCCAGCATTTT
CASSLAGQRGQPQHF
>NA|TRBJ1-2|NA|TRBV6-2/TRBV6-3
TGTGCCAGCAGTTCTTCCCCCGGTGGCTACACCTTC
CASSSSPGGYTF
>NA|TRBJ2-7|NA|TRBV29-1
TGCAGCGTTCTAGTAGGGGAAATGTACGAGCAGTACTTC
CSVLVGEMYEQYF
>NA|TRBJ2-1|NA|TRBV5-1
TGCGCCAGCAGCCCCCGGCCGGGGGATGAGCAGTTCTTC
CASSPRPGDEQFF
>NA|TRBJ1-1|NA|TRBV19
TGTGCCAGTAGTATAGATCTAACTAACACTGAAGCTTTCTTT
CASSIDLTNTEAFF
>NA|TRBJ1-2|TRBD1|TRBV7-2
TGTGCCAGCAGCTTATCCTTCGGGACAGACTATGGCTACACCTTC
CASSLSFGTDYGYTF
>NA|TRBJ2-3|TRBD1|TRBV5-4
TGTGCCAGCAGCTTTGGGACAGCTAGCACAGATACGCAGTATTTT
CASSFGTASTDTQYF
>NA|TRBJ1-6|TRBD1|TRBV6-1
TGTGCCAGCAGTGAAATAGGGGGCCTGTATAATTCACCCCTCCACTTT
CASSEIGGLYNSPLHF
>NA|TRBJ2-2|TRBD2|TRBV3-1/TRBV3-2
TGTGCCAGCAGCCAAGTTTTCCCTAGCGGAATCACCGGGGAGCTGTTTTTT
CASSQVFPSGITGELFF
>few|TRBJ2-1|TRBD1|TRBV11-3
TGTGCCAGCAGCTTAGGCCGGACAGGGAGAGTTGACAATGAGCAGTTCTTC
CASSLGRTGRVDNEQFF
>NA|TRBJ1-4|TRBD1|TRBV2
TGTGCCAGCCAGGGACAGGGGGCAACTAATGAAAAACTGTTTTTT
CASQGQGATNEKLFF
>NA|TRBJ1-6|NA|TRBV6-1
TGTGCCAGCAGTGAAATCAGGGGTAGTGGTTCACCCCTCCACTTT
CASSEIRGSGSPLHF
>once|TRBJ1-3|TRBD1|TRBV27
TGTGCCAGCAGTTCCCTCGGACAGGGGGGAAACACCATATATTTT
CASSSLGQGGNTIYF
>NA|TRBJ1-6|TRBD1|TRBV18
TGTGCCAGCTCACCGACAGGGGATTCACCCCTCCACTTT
CASSPTGDSPLHF
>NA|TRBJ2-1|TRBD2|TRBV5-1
TGCGCCAGCAGTCCTAGCGGGGGGCCATACAATGAGCAGTTCTTC
CASSPSGGPYNEQFF
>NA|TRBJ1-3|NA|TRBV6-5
TGTGCCAGCACCCGGGGAAACACCATATATTTT
CASTRGNTIYF
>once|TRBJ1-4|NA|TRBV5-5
TGTGCCAGCAGTACTGCTTCGGCAACGGGTGAAAAACTGTTTTTT
CASSTASATGEKLFF
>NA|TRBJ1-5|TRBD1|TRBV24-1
TGTGCCACCAGTGACTCGGGACAGTGGGGGCCCCAGCATTTT
CATSDSGQWGPQHF
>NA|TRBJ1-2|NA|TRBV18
TGTGCCAGCTCACCATCCCGAACCTCGGCTAACTATGGCTACACCTTC
CASSPSRTSANYGYTF
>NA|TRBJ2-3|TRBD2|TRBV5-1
TGCGCCAGCAGCAATGGACGACTAGCGGGAGACACAGATACGCAGTATTTT
CASSNGRLAGDTDTQYF
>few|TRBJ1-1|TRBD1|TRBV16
TGTGCCAGCACCGTGGACAGGGGGGCTAACACTGAAGCTTTCTTT
CASTVDRGANTEAFF
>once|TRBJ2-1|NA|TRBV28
TGTGCCAGCAGTTTATATTTCAGGTACAATGAGCAGTTCTTC
CASSLYFRYNEQFF
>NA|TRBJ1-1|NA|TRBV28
TGTGCCAGCAGTTTCGGGAGGAACACTGAAGCTTTCTTT
CASSFGRNTEAFF
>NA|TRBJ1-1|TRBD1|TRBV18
TGTGCCAGCTCACCACCGGGGACAGTTACCAAAGAAGCTTTCTTT
CASSPPGTVTKEAFF
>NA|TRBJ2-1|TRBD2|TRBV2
TGTGCCAGCAGTGTTCCAGGGAGGGAGTTCTTC
CASSVPGREFF
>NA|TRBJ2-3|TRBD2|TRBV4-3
TGCGCCAGCAGCCAAAGTCTAGCGGGGGGCGGGGATACGCAGTATTTT
CASSQSLAGGGDTQYF
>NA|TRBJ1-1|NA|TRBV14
TGTGCCAGCAGCCAAGGTCTGTATCGGGTGACTATGAACACTGAAGCTTTCTTT
CASSQGLYRVTMNTEAFF
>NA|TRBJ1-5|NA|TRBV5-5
TGTGCCAGCAGCTTTACAAGCAATCAGCCCCAGCATTTT
CASSFTSNQPQHF
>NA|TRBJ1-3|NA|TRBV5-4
TGTGCCAGCAGCTTGTTAAATGGAAACACCATATATTTT
CASSLLNGNTIYF
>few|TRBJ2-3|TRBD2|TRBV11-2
TGTGCCAGCAGCTACTCTAGCGGGGGGACGCAGTATTTT
CASSYSSGGTQYF
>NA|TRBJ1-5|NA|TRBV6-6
TGTGCCAGCAGTACCTTTGGGGAGAGGGGCAATCAGCCCCAGCATTTT
CASSTFGERGNQPQHF
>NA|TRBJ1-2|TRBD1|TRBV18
TGTGCCAGCTCCCGCAATTTCGGGGACAGGGACTCTGGCTACACCTTC
CASSRNFGDRDSGYTF
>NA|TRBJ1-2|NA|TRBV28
TGTGCCAGTTCCCAGGGAAATGCCCACTATGGCTACACCTTC
CASSQGNAHYGYTF
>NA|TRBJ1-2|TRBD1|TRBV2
TGTGCCAGCAGTGACCCGGACAGGGAGCAGAACTATGGCTACACCTTC
CASSDPDREQNYGYTF
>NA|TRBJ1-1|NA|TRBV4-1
TGCGCCAGCAGCCACCCAAACGGGGGGGAGCCTGAAGCTTTCTTT
CASSHPNGGEPEAFF
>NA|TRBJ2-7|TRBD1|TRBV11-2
TGTGCCAGCAGCTTAGTTCAGGACAGGGGTGTCGAGCAGTACTTC
CASSLVQDRGVEQYF
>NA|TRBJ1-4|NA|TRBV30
TGTGCCTGGAGTGTGGGACTAGGACCTGAAAAACTGTTTTTT
CAWSVGLGPEKLFF
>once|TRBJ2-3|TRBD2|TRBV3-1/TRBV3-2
TGTGCCAGCAGCCAAGATTTGTACAGCGGGGGAAGGGGGACAGATACGCAGTATTTT
CASSQDLYSGGRGTDTQYF
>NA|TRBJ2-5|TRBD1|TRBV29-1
TGCAGTATTAAGGGGCAGGGGGAAGAGACCCAGTACTTC
CSIKGQGEETQYF
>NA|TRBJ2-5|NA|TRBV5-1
TGCGCCAGCAGCCCCGAGACTGGAGAGACCCAGTACTTC
CASSPETGETQYF
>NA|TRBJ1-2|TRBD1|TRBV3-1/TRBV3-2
TGTGCCAGCAACCTACGACAGGGGAGCAACTATGGCTACACCTTC
CASNLRQGSNYGYTF
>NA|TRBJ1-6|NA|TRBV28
TGTGCCAGCAGTATTCGGTATTCACCCCTCCACTTT
CASSIRYSPLHF